The next 32 T cell receptor beta chains were all read from a single sample in a study of T-cell memory formation after mild COVID-19. TCRdb reanalysed the 5' RACE reads using MiXCR and keeps one entry per CDR3 protein. Of about 560,000 distinct CDR3 sequences in the sample, approximately 15% were seen once. The sequencing input was PBMCs or a T cell subset sorted from them (not recorded which). These receptors came from an adult woman who had mild COVID-19 (a few samples of this study predate the infection). Cell type and time point are not known.

This clonotype has more than one count but fewer than ten. The chain uses TRBV29-1 and TRBJ2-1, with a weak D call TRBD1 (5 bases). Per the germline V gene, CDR1 is SQVTM and CDR2 is ANQGSEA. The CDR3 is made up of 20 amino acids. V shed 2 bases and J shed 3 bases, with 29 bases lying between them. The CDR3 DNA reads TGCAGCGTTGAAAAACCCGAACCCCTGATCACAGGACATCTCTACAATGAGCAGTTCTTC. This codes for CSVEKPEPLITGHLYNEQFF.

This clonotype appeared many times. The V gene is TRBV3-1, the J gene TRBJ2-7; D is ambiguous. V lost 1 base, J lost 0 bases, and 4 bases lay in between. The CDR3 is 13 amino acids. Germline-derived CDR1 and CDR2 are LGHDT and YNNKEL (reference sequence). CDR3 loop: CASSQAISYEQYF. As DNA, the CDR3 is TGTGCCAGCAGCCAAGCCATCTCCTACGAGCAGTACTTC.

The gene calls are TRBV5-1 and TRBJ1-2; 8 bases match TRBD1. The junction had 11 bases not matched to a gene; V was cut back by 4 bases and J by 6 bases. Looked up from germline, CDR1 is SGHRS and CDR2 is YFSETQ. This CDR3 spans 15 amino acids. The CDR3 DNA reads TGCGCCAGCAGCACCGAAGAGACAGGGGTGAATGGCTACACCTTC. It yields the protein CASSTEETGVNGYTF.

This clonotype occurred a few times. The chain joins TRBV6-5 to TRBJ2-7; D uncertain. Between the trimmed V and J ends, which lost 4 bases and 6 bases, there was a span of 13 bases. The CDR3 sequence is 13 residues long. The germline CDR1 and CDR2 sequences are MNHEY and SVGAGI. The CDR3 sequence: CASSLRSLGEQYF. For the CDR3, the DNA is TGTGCCAGCAGTTTACGCTCACTCGGCGAGCAGTACTTC.

This clonotype has more than one count but fewer than ten. The rearrangement uses TRBV21-1 and TRBJ2-6; no DNA check was done on the table's D call, TRBD2. TRBV21-1 is reported as a pseudogene. This CDR3 has 21 residues. The CDR3 here is CASSKISSLVSGTYGANVLTF. In DNA, the CDR3 is TGTGCCAGCAGCAAAATCTCCTCTCTGGTTAGCGGGACATATGGGGCCAACGTCCTGACTTTC.

V usage is TRBV5-6 and J usage is TRBJ1-6, with a weak D call TRBD1 (5 bases). From germline, CDR1 is SGHDT and CDR2 YYEEEE. V lost 0 bases to trimming and J lost 4 bases, with 8 bases between them. The CDR3 totals 15 residues. CDR3 DNA: TGTGCCAGCAGCTTGGCGGGACGGTATAATTCACCCCTCCACTTT. Protein product: CASSLAGRYNSPLHF.

V usage is TRBV5-5 and J usage is TRBJ1-1; 7 bases are shared with TRBD1. The germline V gene has CDR1 SGHKS and CDR2 YYEKEE (reference sequence). CDR3 length: 14 residues. The V gene end was trimmed by 3 bases and the J gene end by 1 base; junction bases not matched to a gene: 3. CDR3 loop: CASSWDRPNTEAFF. As DNA, the CDR3 is TGTGCCAGCAGCTGGGACAGACCGAACACTGAAGCTTTCTTT.

This clonotype was seen a handful of times. This chain connects TRBV6-2 or TRBV6-3 to TRBJ2-2; TRBD1 agrees at 8 bases. Germline CDR1 and CDR2: MNHEY and SVGEGT. V shed 6 bases and J 0 bases; nucleotides not matched to a gene: 9. This CDR3 region has 17 residues. The CDR3 region has the DNA TGTGCCAGCAGCCCCAGGGGGCCTCCTTCGAACACCGGGGAGCTGTTTTTT. Translating it yields CASSPRGPPSNTGELFF.

The V and J genes are TRBV7-2 and TRBJ1-1; D call uncertain. The length of the CDR3 is 14 residues. V gave up 1 base and J gave up 2 bases, with 8 bases separating them. In germline, CDR1 is SGHTA, CDR2 FQGNSA. CDR3 in DNA: TGTGCCAGCAGCTTAGGCGGCATTAACACTGAAGCTTTCTTT. Translated: CASSLGGINTEAFF.

The genes are TRBV7-6 and TRBJ2-7; TRBD2 matches 7 bases. V was pared by 5 bases and J by 0 bases, with 10 bases of the junction left unmatched. There are 16 residues in the CDR3. Per the germline V gene, CDR1 is SGHVS and CDR2 is FNYEAQ. The CDR3 spells CASSPLMGRVSYEQYF. The CDR3 DNA is TGTGCCAGCAGCCCCTTGATGGGGAGGGTCTCCTACGAGCAGTACTTC.

This clonotype occurred a few times. This chain joins TRBV5-1 and TRBJ1-1, with a weak D call TRBD1 (5 bases). This CDR3 is built from 12 residues. Deletions cut 5 bases from V and 5 bases from J, with 10 bases between. Germline CDR1 is SGHRS and CDR2 is YFSETQ. In DNA form, the CDR3 reads TGCGCCAGCAGGCTGGGGGGAACTGAAGCTTTCTTT. Translation gives CASRLGGTEAFF.

This clonotype has a handful of counts. V is TRBV6-5 and J is TRBJ2-1, with D possibly being TRBD1 (5 bases). Germline V gene data show CDR1 as MNHEY and CDR2 as SVGAGI. The CDR3 runs to 15 residues. Trimming left V 4 bases short and J 0 bases short, with 10 bases between. CDR3 in amino acids: CASSSTAPSYNEQFF. The CDR3 region has the DNA TGTGCCAGCAGTTCGACAGCTCCCTCCTACAATGAGCAGTTCTTC.

The chain links TRBV27 to TRBJ2-7; D might be TRBD1 (6 bases). Trimming cost V 2 bases and J 7 bases, with 18 bases left between them. The CDR3 contains 15 residues. Per the germline V gene, CDR1 is MNHEY and CDR2 is SMNVEV (reference sequence). The CDR3: CASSLRVKQGTEQYF. The DNA for the CDR3 is TGTGCCAGCAGTTTACGGGTCAAACAGGGTACAGAGCAGTACTTC.

The V and J genes are TRBV20-1 and TRBJ1-3, with D maybe TRBD1 (5 bases). V was trimmed by 5 bases and J by 5 bases, leaving 25 bases between them. Germline V gene sequence: CDR1 DFQATT, CDR2 SNEGSKA (reference sequence). This CDR3 has 17 residues. Here the CDR3 reads CSAPKTGPGGGRNTIYF. The CDR3 bases are TGCAGTGCTCCTAAAACTGGCCCCGGGGGAGGGCGAAACACCATATATTTT.

The chain recombines TRBV7-9 with TRBJ2-2, with D perhaps matching TRBD1 or TRBD2 (6 bases each). Germline loops: CDR1 SEHNR, CDR2 FQNEAQ (reference sequence). The V end was cut by 0 bases, the J end by 6 bases, with 11 bases between. This CDR3 has 15 residues. CDR3: CASSLAAGEAGELFF. The CDR3 DNA sequence: TGTGCCAGCAGCTTAGCGGCAGGGGAGGCCGGGGAGCTGTTTTTT.

This clonotype came up a few times. The chain uses TRBV20-1 and TRBJ2-7, with TRBD1 as a possible D gene (7 bases). This CDR3 region has 14 residues. Germline lookup yields CDR1 DFQATT and CDR2 SNEGSKA (reference sequence). Trimming removed 3 bases from V and 13 bases from J, with 25 bases in between. CDR3 sequence: CSASLGGTDHPEYF. DNA for the CDR3: TGCAGTGCTAGCTTAGGAGGGACAGACCACCCGGAATACTTC.

In this sample, this clonotype turned up a few times. The chain recombines TRBV11-2 with TRBJ1-1; no definite D call. The CDR3 has 14 residues. V was trimmed by 6 bases and J by 0 bases, leaving 11 bases between them. The germline CDR1 and CDR2 sequences are SGHAT and FQNNGV. The chain's CDR3 is CASREGLMNTEAFF. CDR3 DNA sequence: TGTGCCAGCAGAGAAGGCCTCATGAACACTGAAGCTTTCTTT.

CDR3 protein: CAWGTGGPHGELFF. CDR3 nucleotides: TGTGCCTGGGGCACGGGGGGGCCGCACGGGGAGCTGTTTTTT. The rearrangement links TRBV30 to TRBJ2-2, with 8 positions matching TRBD2. V lost 5 bases, J lost 7 bases, and 9 bases stayed unmatched. Germline CDR1 reads GTSNPN; CDR2 reads SVGIG (reference sequence). This CDR3 spans 14 amino acids.

This clonotype was seen at least ten times. V gene TRBV27 combines with J gene TRBJ2-7; D not certain. Per the germline V gene, CDR1 is MNHEY and CDR2 is SMNVEV (reference sequence). This CDR3 has 14 residues. V was cut by 3 bases and J by 1 base, with 10 bases left in between. CDR3 coding DNA: TGTGCCAGCAGTTTTTTGGAACGATCCTACGAGCAGTACTTC. This codes for CASSFLERSYEQYF.

This clonotype was detected a few times. The J gene is TRBJ2-1, the V gene TRBV12-3 or TRBV12-4; D unresolved. The CDR3 is 16 amino acids. With 7 bases removed from V and 6 bases from J, the gap between germline ends came to 22 bases. The CDR3: CASIPPKGISGNEQFF. CDR3 DNA sequence: TGTGCCAGCATCCCCCCCAAAGGAATCTCCGGCAATGAGCAGTTCTTC.

This clonotype showed up just a few times. The rearrangement uses TRBV5-5 and TRBJ1-2, with D tentatively TRBD1 (5 bases). CDR1 SGHKS and CDR2 YYEKEE come from the germline V gene (reference sequence). V was trimmed by 0 bases and J by 2 bases, leaving 17 bases between them. This CDR3 has 17 amino acids. DNA for the CDR3: TGTGCCAGCAGCTTGGCGGGAAGGGACCGTATAAACTATGGCTACACCTTC. Translation: CASSLAGRDRINYGYTF.

This clonotype showed up just a few times. This CDR3 is CASSQGSGVNTGELFF. The CDR3 nucleotides are TGCGCCAGCAGCCAAGGCTCGGGGGTGAACACCGGGGAGCTGTTTTTT. V is TRBV4-3 and J is TRBJ2-2, with D perhaps matching TRBD2 (6 bases). Germline CDR1 LGHNA, CDR2 YSLEER. The ends were cut back, 1 base at V and 1 base at J, with 10 bases in the middle. CDR3 size: 16 residues.

This clonotype was detected only a few times. CDR3 amino acids: CATSEAGRNYEQYF. Here the CDR3 DNA reads TGTGCCACCAGTGAGGCCGGGAGAAACTACGAGCAGTACTTC. The chain recombines TRBV24-1 with TRBJ2-7, with D possibly matching TRBD2 (6 bases). With 4 bases removed from V and 3 bases from J, the gap between germline ends came to 12 bases. The CDR3 runs to 14 residues. Germline-derived CDR1 and CDR2 are KGHDR and SFDVKD.

This clonotype occurred many times. This chain uses TRBV7-3 with TRBJ2-3; 7 nucleotides agree with TRBD2. The germline CDR1 and CDR2 sequences are SGHTA and FQGTGA. CDR3 length: 15 residues. The junction had 6 bases not matched to a gene; V was cut back by 4 bases and J by 2 bases. Here the CDR3 DNA reads TGTGCCAGCAGCTCAAGCGGGGTTTCCACAGATACGCAGTATTTT. This gives the protein CASSSSGVSTDTQYF.

This clonotype was counted only a few times. This chain connects TRBV5-1 to TRBJ2-5; TRBD1 aligns across 7 bases. The CDR3 loop spans 15 amino acids. The germline gives CDR1 SGHRS, CDR2 YFSETQ. V was clipped by 4 bases and J by 2 bases; unmatched bases: 8. CDR3 in DNA: TGCGCCAGCAGCCCTGGGACAGTGCCACAAGAGACCCAGTACTTC. Encoded protein: CASSPGTVPQETQYF.

This sequence joins TRBV14 and TRBJ2-3; 8 bases line up with TRBD2. The CDR3 is 16 amino acids. Trimming at V came to 0 bases and at J to 3 bases, leaving 5 bases not matched to a gene. Germline assignment: CDR1 SGHDN and CDR2 FVKESK. CDR3 protein: CASSQDGGRSTDTQYF. CDR3 DNA: TGTGCCAGCAGCCAAGACGGCGGGAGGAGTACAGATACGCAGTATTTT.

At least ten counts were recorded for this clonotype. This rearrangement joins TRBV18 to TRBJ2-1; a possible D gene is TRBD2 (5 bases). Trimming pared 2 bases from V and 9 bases from J, leaving 11 bases between. CDR3 length: 13 amino acids. Germline values: CDR1 KGHSH, CDR2 LQKENI. The CDR3 DNA reads as TGTGCCAGCTCACCAAAGCCCCGGGGTGAGCAGTTCTTC. It codes for CASSPKPRGEQFF. The whole variable domain, remainder taken from reference TRBV18 and TRBJ2-1, is NAGVMQNPRHLVRRRGQEARLRCSPMKGHSHVYWYRQLPEEGLKFMVYLQKENIIDESGMPKERFSAEFPKEGPSILRIQQVVRGDSAAYFCASSPKPRGEQFFGPGTRLTVL.

V gene TRBV10-3 combines with J gene TRBJ1-1; no reliable D call. There are 13 residues in the CDR3. V was trimmed by 3 bases and J by 0 bases, leaving 5 bases between them. The germline gives CDR1 ENHRY, CDR2 SYGVKD. CDR3 in amino acids: CAISDGMNTEAFF. Here the CDR3 DNA reads TGTGCCATCAGTGATGGTATGAACACTGAAGCTTTCTTT.

The chain couples TRBV11-2 to TRBJ2-2, with D perhaps matching TRBD2 (6 bases). V was cut by 5 bases and J by 5 bases, with 15 bases left in between. The CDR3 extends over 15 amino acids. Per the germline V gene, CDR1 is SGHAT and CDR2 is FQNNGV. This CDR3 is CASSSWSSETGELFF. The CDR3 region has the DNA TGTGCCAGCAGCAGTTGGTCTAGCGAAACCGGGGAGCTGTTTTTT.

The J gene is TRBJ2-7, the V gene TRBV15; TRBD2 aligns across 9 bases. V was pared by 1 base and J by 1 base, with 2 bases of the junction left unmatched. This CDR3 spans 15 amino acids. CDR1 is LNHNV and CDR2 is YYDKDF in the germline V gene (reference sequence). CDR3 sequence (DNA): TGTGCCACCAGCAGAGGGGCGGGAGGGTCCTACGAGCAGTACTTC. It yields the protein CATSRGAGGSYEQYF.

This clonotype has a handful of counts. This chain joins TRBV5-1 and TRBJ2-1; D is undetermined. The length of the CDR3 is 14 residues. Germline lookup yields CDR1 SGHRS and CDR2 YFSETQ. V was pared by 4 bases and J by 5 bases, with 13 bases between. The CDR3 loop reads CASSPVNRDNEQFF. Here the CDR3 DNA reads TGCGCCAGCAGCCCCGTGAATAGAGACAATGAGCAGTTCTTC.

This clonotype was counted a few times. The rearrangement joins TRBV20-1 to TRBJ2-5; D is unclear. Germline CDR1 and CDR2: DFQATT and SNEGSKA (reference sequence). This CDR3 has 10 amino acids. Trimming cost V 8 bases and J 4 bases, with 8 bases left between them. The CDR3 nucleotides read TGCAGTACATCCTCAGAGACCCAGTACTTC. Protein sequence: CSTSSETQYF.